The sequence of this T cell receptor beta chain was determined in a study of T cells in Graves' hyperthyroidism and ophthalmopathy. Points from the study as a whole: Ophthalmopathy, as predicted by the model, came a median 6.5 months after the prediction.

Among the patients, aged 18 to 65, hyperthyroidism was newly diagnosed and had lasted under 2 months. Each diagnosis was grounded in clinical symptoms, serum thyroxine and TRAb, thyroid ultrasound, and orbital computed tomography. Progressors' blood was drawn at hyperthyroidism diagnosis, before ophthalmopathy symptoms. This clonotype was picked up many times. Its antigen remains unidentified. The investigators amplified TCR beta CDR3 regions from RNA transcripts. TCR CDR3 regions were first amplified by RT-PCR with HTBI primers. Each CDR3 protein is one row after TCRdb ran MiXCR on the multiplex PCR reads. The table records around 250,000 distinct CDR3 sequences, approximately 15% of them present only once. This CDR3 comprises 16 residues. CDR1 is DFQATT, CDR2 SNEGSKA, per germline (reference sequence). V shed 6 bases, J shed 0 bases, and the junction held 11 bases outside the gene matches.

This clonotype was obtained from a woman aged 40 to 50 with Graves' hyperthyroidism that later progressed to Graves' ophthalmopathy. This chain links TRBV20-1 with TRBJ2-1, with 7 bases that match TRBD2. Sequenced input: blood. CDR3 loop: CSANALATHSYNEQFF. The CDR3 nucleotides are TGCAGTGCAAACGCACTAGCGACCCACTCCTACAATGAGCAGTTCTTC.